This T cell receptor beta chain was recovered during a study of T cells after yellow fever vaccination. This CDR3 contains 14 residues. Germline V gene sequence: CDR1 MNHEY, CDR2 SVGEGT. General study points: Among primary-vaccination clones, most reappeared after the booster, at roughly 96% for CD4 and approximately 90% for CD8. Some clonotypes, a small share, were shared between CD4 and CD8 compartments. FACS-sorted repertoires might harbor abundant contaminating clonotypes from the bulk population.

Details on this clonotype: Antigen specificity is unknown.

A process of 5'RACE template switching, which added a universal primer site and UMIs, was used to make TCR cDNA. In TCRdb, the 5' RACE reads were re-called with MiXCR into one record per CDR3 protein. The repertoire includes a few hundred thousand distinct CDR3 sequences, roughly 3.9% of them detected once, and approximately 23% sits in the top ten. This receptor was identified in a man aged 18 to 30 who received the YFV17D yellow fever vaccine. This chain uses TRBV6-2 or TRBV6-3 with TRBJ2-2, with D possibly TRBD2 on 6 matching bases. The sequencing used PBMCs, collected 5 days after the yellow fever booster vaccination. The CDR3 DNA is TGTGCATATGGGCGAGGGGAGGACACCGGGGAGCTGTTTTTT. Its translation is CAYGRGEDTGELFF.